One sample yielded the 18 T cell receptor beta chains listed below, sequenced in a study of radiation and T cells in renal cell carcinoma (dated by TCRdb to the early 2020s). Per the publication, the time point label means: blood 2 weeks post-SBRT. The sample's treatment or condition label is to be understood as: 15 Gy SBRT to primary tumor, nephrectomy 4 weeks later. Libraries came from the immunoSEQ multiplex PCR assay. Imported from immuneACCESS, the table was reduced by TCRdb to in-frame sequences with V and J called. These copies leave out some clones; in studies compared against another copy, an unresolved V gene accounts for under half, and the cause of the remainder is not known. The sample data list some 72,000 clones, and 82% of these were observed just once. Approximately 6% of the sample belongs to the ten largest clones. Sample: blood, taken from a patient whose treatment included radiotherapy and nephrectomy. The receptors stem from a man aged 55 to 70 with renal cell carcinoma.

The chain links TRBV7-9 to TRBJ1-4; TRBD1 matches at 8 bases. There are 17 residues in the CDR3. Germline CDR1 SEHNR, CDR2 FQNEAQ (reference sequence). Trimming cost V 5 bases and J 0 bases; bases outside gene matches: 8. The CDR3 DNA follows: TGTGCCAGCAGCCCCGACAGGGGTAGTGCAACTAATGAAAAACTGTTTTTT. The encoded protein is CASSPDRGSATNEKLFF.

The V call is TRBV6-1, the J call TRBJ2-4, with TRBD2 matching 10 bases. Trimming cost V 2 bases and J 0 bases; bases outside gene matches: 13. The CDR3 covers 20 residues. Germline V gene sequence: CDR1 MNHNS, CDR2 SASEGT. The CDR3 DNA reads as TGTGCCAGCAGTGAAAGGTGGCCTAGCGGGAGTGAGGTAGCCAAAAACATTCAGTACTTC. Residues: CASSERWPSGSEVAKNIQYF.

The chain recombines TRBV5-1 with TRBJ2-1; D possibly corresponds to TRBD2 (6 bases). Germline V gene data show CDR1 as SGHRS and CDR2 as YFSETQ. The V end lost 0 bases, the J end lost 8 bases, and 15 bases lay between the germline ends. The length of the CDR3 is 15 residues. In nucleotides, the CDR3 is TGCGCCAGCAGCTTGGGGGCTAGCGTGGTCTATGAGCAGTTCTTC. This gives the protein CASSLGASVVYEQFF. Filled out from reference TRBV5-1 and TRBJ2-1, the complete variable domain reads KAGVTQTPRYLIKTRGQQVTLSCSPISGHRSVSWYQQTPGQGLQFLFEYFSETQRNKGNFPGRFSGRQFSNSRSEMNVSTLELGDSALYLCASSLGASVVYEQFFGPGTRLTVL.

The chain couples TRBV4-1 to TRBJ2-5; the D is unclear. Trimming took 0 bases from V and 1 from J, leaving 6 bases between them. From germline, CDR1 is MGHRA and CDR2 YSYEKL. This CDR3 contains 14 residues. DNA of the CDR3: TGCGCCAGCAGCCAAGATTGGCCCCAAGAGACCCAGTACTTC. Translated, it gives CASSQDWPQETQYF.

The chain employs TRBV7-2 and TRBJ1-1; D gene uncertain. Germline V gives CDR1 SGHTA, CDR2 FQGNSA. CDR3 length equals 13 residues. Trimming shortened V by 3 bases and J by 1 base, and 6 bases separated the two germline ends. The DNA for the CDR3 is TGTGCCAGCAGCTTGAATCGGAACACTGAAGCTTTCTTT. It yields the protein CASSLNRNTEAFF.

The rearrangement links TRBV4-2 to TRBJ2-5; 8 bases agree with TRBD2. The CDR3 runs to 16 residues. Germline-derived CDR1 and CDR2 are LGHNA and YNFKEQ. V lost 4 bases, J lost 2 bases, and 9 bases stayed unmatched. The CDR3 coding sequence is TGTGCCAGCAGCCCCCGGGTAGCGGGGATTCAAGAGACCCAGTACTTC. Translated: CASSPRVAGIQETQYF.

V is TRBV4-3 and J is TRBJ2-7, with D uncertain. The CDR3 is 13 residues long. Germline values: CDR1 LGHNA, CDR2 YSLEER. Trimming cost V 1 base and J 0 bases, with 4 bases left between them. The DNA of the CDR3 is TGCGCCAGCAGCCAAGGGGTCTCCTACGAGCAGTACTTC. Residues: CASSQGVSYEQYF.

The gene calls are TRBV5-5 and TRBJ1-1; D is perhaps TRBD1 (5 bases). This CDR3 comprises 14 residues. Germline V lookup: CDR1 SGHKS, CDR2 YYEKEE (reference sequence). Trimming cost V 0 bases and J 4 bases, with 10 bases left between them. CDR3 DNA sequence: TGTGCCAGCAGCTTGGCCTCTAGGGGCACTGAAGCTTTCTTT. Its translation is CASSLASRGTEAFF.

The V and J genes are TRBV30 and TRBJ2-5, with TRBD1 matching 7 bases. V shed 3 bases, J shed 11 bases, and the junction held 9 bases outside the gene matches. The CDR3 runs to 12 residues. Germline loops: CDR1 GTSNPN, CDR2 SVGIG (reference sequence). The CDR3 nucleotides are TGTGCCTGGAGCTTTCTTGACAGGGAGCAGTACTTC. Its translation: CAWSFLDREQYF.

The chain joins TRBV28 to TRBJ1-5; 7 nucleotides agree with TRBD1. The CDR3 has 17 amino acids. Unmatched junction bases numbered 11, after V lost 2 bases and J lost 4 bases. The germline V gene encodes CDR1 MDHEN and CDR2 SYDVKM. The CDR3 here is CASSLQGVRGGNQPQHF. DNA of the CDR3: TGTGCCAGCAGTTTACAGGGGGTGAGAGGGGGTAATCAGCCCCAGCATTTT.

This sequence joins TRBV6-1 and TRBJ2-7, with 10 positions matching TRBD2. V lost 7 bases and J lost 4; bases outside the gene matches: 10. Germline V gene sequence: CDR1 MNHNS, CDR2 SASEGT. The CDR3 sequence is 15 residues long. The CDR3 sequence is CASIIAGGYLYEQYF. Here the CDR3 DNA reads TGTGCCAGCATTATAGCGGGAGGTTACTTGTACGAGCAGTACTTC.

The chain couples TRBV7-2 to TRBJ2-1; D ambiguous. This CDR3 is 18 amino acids long. V gave up 7 bases and J gave up 2 bases, with 24 bases separating them. CDR1 is SGHTA and CDR2 is FQGNSA in the germline V gene. CDR3 in amino acids: CASTPPLWENWAYNEQFF. The CDR3 DNA sequence: TGTGCCAGCACCCCCCCTCTTTGGGAAAACTGGGCCTACAATGAGCAGTTCTTC.

The rearrangement joins TRBV2 to TRBJ2-1; 7 nucleotides line up with TRBD1. The germline CDR1 and CDR2 sequences are SNHLY and FYNNEI. The junction had 14 bases not matched to a gene; V was cut back by 6 bases and J by 12 bases. The CDR3 consists of 14 residues. CDR3 sequence: CASRVRTGAFGQFF. In nucleotides, the CDR3 is TGTGCCAGCAGGGTTAGGACAGGAGCATTTGGGCAGTTCTTC.

The rearrangement joins TRBV18 to TRBJ1-2; D call uncertain. V lost 0 bases, J lost 4 bases, and 9 bases lay in between. The length of the CDR3 is 14 residues. The germline V gene has CDR1 KGHSH and CDR2 LQKENI. DNA of the CDR3: TGTGCCAGCTCACCACCGTGGCTTACCTATGGCTACACCTTC. This sequence encodes CASSPPWLTYGYTF.

The CDR3 coding sequence is TGTGCCAGCAGTTCCGGCGTCGGGGACAGTTCACATTTT. Translated: CASSSGVGDSSHF. The V call is TRBV27, the J call TRBJ1-5, with 7 bases matching TRBD1. Germline V gene sequence: CDR1 MNHEY, CDR2 SMNVEV (reference sequence). The trim removed 4 bases at V and 16 bases at J, leaving 13 bases unmatched. This CDR3 is 13 amino acids long.

The chain couples TRBV5-1 to TRBJ1-1, with a tentative D call TRBD1 (5 bases). Trimming took off 5 bases at V and 8 bases at J, with 13 bases between the two ends. The CDR3 has 12 amino acids. Germline V gene sequence: CDR1 SGHRS, CDR2 YFSETQ. The CDR3 DNA is TGCGCCAGCAGTCGGGACTTTCTCGAAGCTTTCTTT. It encodes CASSRDFLEAFF.

This clone occurred a few times. The J gene is TRBJ2-5, the V gene TRBV5-5; TRBD1 aligns across 8 bases. The CDR3 extends over 15 amino acids. The germline V gene encodes CDR1 SGHKS and CDR2 YYEKEE (reference sequence). The ends lost 3 bases at V and 5 bases at J; junction bases unmatched: 9. The CDR3 sequence is CASSSTGAGWETQYF. CDR3 in DNA: TGTGCCAGCAGCTCGACAGGGGCTGGCTGGGAGACCCAGTACTTC.

This clone was seen only a few times. V and J are TRBV5-1 and TRBJ1-1; no clear D. Germline lookup yields CDR1 SGHRS and CDR2 YFSETQ. This CDR3 has 13 amino acids. V was cut by 4 bases and J by 0 bases, with 7 bases left in between. The CDR3 DNA is TGCGCCAGCAGCCAGTTTATGAACACTGAAGCTTTCTTT. As protein: CASSQFMNTEAFF.